Listed below are T cell receptor beta chains from one sample, sequenced in a study of identical twins. TCRdb reprocessed the 5' RACE reads via MiXCR and lists one record per CDR3 protein. The table lists some 1,600,000 distinct CDR3 sequences, 25% to 35% of them singletons. Sample: cord blood. Source of these receptors: a newborn girl in good health. Both conserved end residues are part of each CDR3. D genes are given only for firm matches. Only some rows state a clone size, as once, few, many or a class for expanded clones.

abundance: -
v_gene: TRBV7-2
d_gene: -
j_gene: TRBJ1-4
CDR3aa: CASSRDEATNEKLFF
CDR3nt: TGTGCCAGCAGCCGGGACGAAGCAACTAATGAAAAACTGTTTTTT

abundance: -
v_gene: TRBV25-1
d_gene: TRBD1
j_gene: TRBJ1-4
CDR3aa: CASSPGTGGGLFF
CDR3nt: TGTGCCAGCAGTCCCGGGACAGGGGGAGGACTGTTTTTT

abundance: few
v_gene: TRBV11-2
d_gene: -
j_gene: TRBJ1-2
CDR3aa: CASSSDGTYGYTF
CDR3nt: TGTGCCAGCAGCTCCGACGGTACCTATGGCTACACCTTC

abundance: few
v_gene: TRBV20-1
d_gene: -
j_gene: TRBJ2-7
CDR3aa: CSASARGTGSYEQYF
CDR3nt: TGCAGTGCTAGTGCCAGGGGCACAGGGTCCTACGAGCAGTACTTC

abundance: -
v_gene: TRBV4-1
d_gene: TRBD1
j_gene: TRBJ1-2
CDR3aa: CASSHPGQPNGYTF
CDR3nt: TGCGCCAGCAGCCACCCGGGACAGCCAAATGGCTACACCTTC

abundance: -
v_gene: TRBV27
d_gene: -
j_gene: TRBJ2-1
CDR3aa: CASSSLTSWDEQFF
CDR3nt: TGTGCCAGCAGCTCCCTGACTAGTTGGGATGAGCAGTTCTTC

abundance: -
v_gene: TRBV7-2
d_gene: TRBD1
j_gene: TRBJ1-2
CDR3aa: CASSRMDRANYGYTF
CDR3nt: TGTGCCAGCAGTAGAATGGACAGGGCGAACTATGGCTACACCTTC

abundance: few
v_gene: TRBV2
d_gene: -
j_gene: TRBJ2-3
CDR3aa: CASGRDRNTQYF
CDR3nt: TGTGCCAGCGGCCGAGACCGTAATACGCAGTATTTT

abundance: few
v_gene: TRBV18
d_gene: -
j_gene: TRBJ2-7
CDR3aa: CASSPGTTEFVKRYYEQYF
CDR3nt: TGTGCCAGCTCACCCGGGACAACTGAGTTCGTAAAGAGATACTACGAGCAGTACTTC

abundance: few
v_gene: TRBV11-2
d_gene: TRBD2
j_gene: TRBJ2-1
CDR3aa: CASSLMVRTSGSVEQFF
CDR3nt: TGTGCCAGCAGCTTAATGGTTCGGACTAGCGGGAGTGTTGAGCAGTTCTTC

abundance: -
v_gene: TRBV7-6
d_gene: TRBD1
j_gene: TRBJ2-7
CDR3aa: CASSPMDRAEQYF
CDR3nt: TGTGCCAGCAGCCCAATGGACAGGGCCGAGCAGTACTTC

abundance: -
v_gene: TRBV4-2
d_gene: TRBD1
j_gene: TRBJ1-6
CDR3aa: CASRRADRGFSPPHF
CDR3nt: TGTGCCAGCAGACGAGCGGACAGGGGTTTTTCACCCCCCCACTTT

abundance: -
v_gene: TRBV20-1
d_gene: -
j_gene: TRBJ2-3
CDR3aa: CSARGGVTTDGTQYF
CDR3nt: TGCAGTGCTAGAGGGGGGGTAACCACAGATGGTACGCAGTATTTT

abundance: -
v_gene: TRBV20-1
d_gene: TRBD2
j_gene: TRBJ2-2
CDR3aa: CSATGLAPPGGELFF
CDR3nt: TGCAGTGCTACGGGACTAGCGCCCCCGGGGGGGGAGCTGTTTTTT

abundance: -
v_gene: TRBV20-1
d_gene: -
j_gene: TRBJ2-3
CDR3aa: CSARVQGGGTDTQYF
CDR3nt: TGCAGTGCTAGAGTACAGGGTGGGGGCACAGATACGCAGTATTTT

abundance: many
v_gene: TRBV12-3/TRBV12-4
d_gene: -
j_gene: TRBJ2-4
CDR3aa: CASSPDSLAKNIQYF
CDR3nt: TGTGCCAGCAGTCCTGACTCTCTAGCCAAAAACATTCAGTACTTC

abundance: -
v_gene: TRBV2
d_gene: -
j_gene: TRBJ2-1
CDR3aa: CATPGRTYNEQFF
CDR3nt: TGTGCCACCCCGGGACGAACCTACAATGAGCAGTTCTTC

abundance: -
v_gene: TRBV20-1
d_gene: TRBD1
j_gene: TRBJ2-5
CDR3aa: CSARVRDRGRSETQYF
CDR3nt: TGCAGTGCTAGAGTCCGGGACAGGGGGCGAAGTGAGACCCAGTACTTC

abundance: medium-sized
v_gene: TRBV5-1
d_gene: -
j_gene: TRBJ2-3
CDR3aa: CASSLSTDTQYF
CDR3nt: TGCGCCAGCAGCTTGAGCACAGATACGCAGTATTTT

abundance: few
v_gene: TRBV20-1
d_gene: TRBD2
j_gene: TRBJ2-1
CDR3aa: CSARDPWQLAGGGYNEQFF
CDR3nt: TGCAGTGCTAGAGATCCCTGGCAACTAGCGGGGGGAGGCTACAATGAGCAGTTCTTC

abundance: -
v_gene: TRBV18
d_gene: -
j_gene: TRBJ1-1
CDR3aa: CASCLRGRYDTEAFF
CDR3nt: TGTGCCAGCTGCTTGAGGGGCAGGTATGACACTGAAGCTTTCTTT

abundance: -
v_gene: TRBV4-1
d_gene: TRBD1
j_gene: TRBJ1-5
CDR3aa: CASSHYDRGRSNQPQHF
CDR3nt: TGCGCCAGCAGCCATTACGACAGGGGCCGTAGCAATCAGCCCCAGCATTTT

abundance: -
v_gene: TRBV7-9
d_gene: -
j_gene: TRBJ1-4
CDR3aa: CASSFSVREINEKLFF
CDR3nt: TGTGCCAGCAGCTTCTCCGTCAGGGAAATTAATGAAAAACTGTTTTTT

abundance: few
v_gene: TRBV4-2
d_gene: -
j_gene: TRBJ1-1
CDR3aa: CASSQVLTQVLRGAFF
CDR3nt: TGTGCCAGCAGCCAAGTTCTGACCCAGGTCCTCCGAGGAGCTTTCTTT

abundance: -
v_gene: TRBV6-5
d_gene: -
j_gene: TRBJ1-1
CDR3aa: CASRDYADTEAFF
CDR3nt: TGTGCCAGCAGAGACTACGCGGACACTGAAGCTTTCTTT

abundance: -
v_gene: TRBV20-1
d_gene: TRBD2
j_gene: TRBJ2-7
CDR3aa: CSAPLAGGKYNEQYF
CDR3nt: TGCAGTGCGCCTCTAGCGGGAGGGAAGTACAATGAGCAGTACTTC